The next 14 T cell receptor beta chains were all read from a single sample in a study of shared clonotypes between healthy human individuals. Only in-frame clones appear in the TCRdb table, and some are missing; sequencing was by immunoSEQ multiplex PCR. The repertoire holds roughly 520,000 clones, 95% to 97% seen once, with about 0.068% in the top ten. What was sequenced was naive CD4+ T cells sorted from blood. Subset described: CD45RA+ positively selected. These receptors all stem from a woman aged 30 to 39 in good health.

The chain joins TRBV27 to TRBJ2-7; D unresolved. Between the trimmed V and J ends, which lost 3 bases and 2 bases, there was a span of 11 bases. Looked up from germline, CDR1 is MNHEY and CDR2 is SMNVEV (reference sequence). The CDR3 extends over 14 amino acids. CDR3 nucleotides: TGTGCCAGCAGTTTCACCGGGTTTCCCTACGAGCAGTACTTC. This translates into CASSFTGFPYEQYF.

The table lists this clone with a count of one. The chain carries TRBV5-4 and TRBJ2-7; the D gene is possibly TRBD1 (6 bases). The CDR3 contains 15 residues. The V and J ends lost 2 bases and 2 bases respectively, with 14 bases between them. CDR1 SGHNT and CDR2 YYREEE come from the germline V gene (reference sequence). The CDR3 nucleotides read TGTGCCAGCAGCTTTGGCCAGGGGTCGACCTACGAGCAGTACTTC. Its protein is CASSFGQGSTYEQYF.

The chain carries TRBV2 and TRBJ2-2, with D possibly called TRBD1 or TRBD2 (6 bases each). The V gene lost 8 bases and the J gene lost 7 bases, with 17 bases spanning the gap. The CDR3 spans 14 residues. Germline lookup yields CDR1 SNHLY and CDR2 FYNNEI. CDR3 sequence: CASEGGFRIGELFF. The DNA of the CDR3 is TGTGCCAGCGAGGGGGGATTTAGGATCGGGGAGCTGTTTTTT.

The chain has TRBV5-1 and TRBJ1-2; 10 bases line up with TRBD1. Germline V gives CDR1 SGHRS, CDR2 YFSETQ. The V and J ends lost 1 base and 12 bases, in that order; junction bases with no gene match: 6. The CDR3 runs 13 residues. For the CDR3, the DNA is TGCGCCAGCAGCTTGTTCGACAGGGGGCGAAACACCTTC. Its protein product is CASSLFDRGRNTF.

The chain couples TRBV19 to TRBJ2-3, with D possibly TRBD1 on 5 matching bases. CDR3 length: 14 residues. CDR1 is LNHDA, CDR2 SQIVND, per germline (reference sequence). Trimming took off 3 bases at V and 4 bases at J, with 11 bases between the two ends. In DNA, the CDR3 is TGTGCCAGTAGTATGCCCAGGGTGGCAGATACGCAGTATTTT. Translation: CASSMPRVADTQYF.

This rearrangement joins TRBV5-1 to TRBJ1-1; maybe TRBD1 (6 bases). Trimming removed 0 bases at V and 0 bases at J, with 15 bases between. The CDR3 runs 17 residues. In germline, CDR1 is SGHRS, CDR2 YFSETQ. The CDR3, as DNA: TGCGCCAGCAGCTTGGTGAGGGGGGTTAAAATGAACACTGAAGCTTTCTTT. This translates into CASSLVRGVKMNTEAFF.

CDR3 sequence reads: CASRPNPSFSGNTIYF. CDR3 nucleotides: TGCGCCAGCAGACCAAATCCTTCCTTCTCTGGAAACACCATATATTTT. The genes are TRBV5-1 and TRBJ1-3; D remains unclear. Trimming stripped 5 bases from V and 0 bases from J, with 15 bases between. The CDR3 loop spans 16 amino acids. Looked up from germline, CDR1 is SGHRS and CDR2 is YFSETQ.

This clone is a singleton in its sample. This chain uses TRBV13 with TRBJ1-3; D remains ambiguous. V gave up 4 bases and J gave up 4 bases, with 14 bases separating them. The CDR3 loop spans 15 amino acids. Germline CDR1 and CDR2: PRHDT and FYEKMQ (reference sequence). The CDR3 nucleotides read TGTGCCAGCAGCTCCCGGGAGGTCCAGGGAAACACCATATATTTT. As protein: CASSSREVQGNTIYF.

The rearrangement uses TRBV28 and TRBJ1-2; 11 bases line up with TRBD1. CDR1 is MDHEN and CDR2 is SYDVKM in the germline V gene. The CDR3 loop spans 18 amino acids. Unmatched junction bases numbered 15, after V lost 5 bases and J lost 4 bases. As DNA, the CDR3 is TGTGCCAGCAGTCTCCCCCAACCGGGACAGGGGGTCGGCTATGGCTACACCTTC. Translated: CASSLPQPGQGVGYGYTF.

The chain couples TRBV18 to TRBJ1-5, with a weak D call TRBD1 (5 bases). The V gene lost 8 bases and the J gene lost 7 bases, with 18 bases spanning the gap. This CDR3 contains 14 residues. From germline, CDR1 is KGHSH and CDR2 LQKENI. CDR3 region: CASSRRGGGQPQHF. Here the CDR3 DNA reads TGTGCCAGCAGCCGTAGGGGAGGAGGGCAGCCCCAGCATTTT.

In its sample, this clone was seen once. The chain links TRBV10-2 to TRBJ2-7, with D possibly being TRBD1 or TRBD2 (5 bases each). This CDR3 region has 15 residues. Trimming cost V 3 bases and J 1 base, with 13 bases left between them. CDR1 is WSHSY and CDR2 is SAAADI in the germline V gene. DNA for the CDR3: TGCGCCAGCAGTGAAGCAAGAGGGGCTTCCTACGAGCAGTACTTC. Encoded protein: CASSEARGASYEQYF.

The V and J genes are TRBV7-2 and TRBJ1-3; no reliable D call. V lost 0 bases and J 0 bases, leaving 3 bases between the germline ends. The CDR3 covers 14 residues. From germline, CDR1 is SGHTA and CDR2 FQGNSA. The CDR3 nucleotides read TGTGCCAGCAGCTTAGCCCCCTCTGGAAACACCATATATTTT. Its protein is CASSLAPSGNTIYF. The full variable domain, in which reference TRBV7-2 and TRBJ1-3 provide the parts outside the CDR3, is GAGVSQSPSNKVTEKGKDVELRCDPISGHTALYWYRQSLGQGLEFLIYFQGNSAPDKSGLPSDRFSAERTGGSVSTLTIQRTQQEDSAVYLCASSLAPSGNTIYFGEGSWLTVV.

V is TRBV7-9 and J is TRBJ2-5; 8 bases fit TRBD1. The DNA matches TRBJ2-7 better at its end, which makes the J call doubtful. The CDR3 runs 14 residues. Germline loops: CDR1 SEHNR, CDR2 FQNEAQ (reference sequence). The CDR3 nucleotides are TGTGCCAGCAGCACCCAGGGGGCCATGTACGAGCAGTACTTC. This translates into CASSTQGAMYEQYF.

The gene calls are TRBV15 and TRBJ2-7; D is perhaps TRBD1 (5 bases). This CDR3 has 15 residues. Looked up from germline, CDR1 is LNHNV and CDR2 is YYDKDF (reference sequence). V was cut by 0 bases and J by 5 bases, with 14 bases left in between. The CDR3 DNA reads as TGTGCCACCAGCAGAGAAAGGGGCAGGGTCAACGAGCAGTACTTC. Its protein is CATSRERGRVNEQYF.